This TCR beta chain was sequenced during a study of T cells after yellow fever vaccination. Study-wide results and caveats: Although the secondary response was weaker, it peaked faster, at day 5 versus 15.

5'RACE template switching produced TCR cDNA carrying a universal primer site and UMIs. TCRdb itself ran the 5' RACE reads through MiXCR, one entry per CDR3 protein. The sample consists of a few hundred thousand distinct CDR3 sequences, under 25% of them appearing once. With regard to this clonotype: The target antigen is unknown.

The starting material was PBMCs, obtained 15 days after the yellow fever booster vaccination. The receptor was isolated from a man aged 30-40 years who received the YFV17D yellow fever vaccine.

CDR3 sequence: CASSNSSAYEQYF. The CDR3 DNA sequence: TGTGCCAGCAGCAACTCCTCCGCCTACGAGCAGTACTTC. The J gene is TRBJ2-7, the V gene TRBV7-9, with D hard to call. The CDR3 sequence is 13 residues long. Germline assignment: CDR1 SEHNR and CDR2 FQNEAQ (reference sequence). Trimming left V 5 bases short and J 2 bases short, with 10 bases between. Complete variable domain (other parts from reference TRBV7-9 and TRBJ2-7): DTGVSQNPRHKITKRGQNVTFRCDPISEHNRLYWYRQTLGQGPEFLTYFQNEAQLEKSRLLSDRFSAERPKGSFSTLEIQRTEQGDSAMYLCASSNSSAYEQYFGPGTRLTVT.